This TCR beta chain was profiled in a study of human T cells and chemical hapten exposure. Overall study: Minor pooled library volume differences mainly drove per-sample TCR yield variation. Findings of the study overall: After DPC sensitization, TCRs above 1 in 1000 frequency showed no change.

Individual cDNA molecules received unique molecular identifiers in the library. In TCRdb, the reads were re-called with MiXCR into one record per CDR3 protein. Here the sample spans about 120,000 distinct CDR3 sequences, less than 10% being singletons. V shed 0 bases and J shed 2 bases, with 17 bases lying between them. This CDR3 is 18 amino acids long. Per germline, CDR1 SGHVS and CDR2 FQNEAQ. Total RNA was extracted from unfractionated whole blood. This clonotype came up many times. Antigen: not known. The sample was whole blood. The V and J genes are TRBV7-8 and TRBJ2-1; D may correspond to TRBD1 or TRBD2 (5 bases each). This receptor was identified in a human donor in good health. Some clones in this sample may be carry-over from other donors' samples. This CDR3 reads CASSLARFGAGAYNEQFF. The CDR3 DNA reads as TGTGCCAGCAGCTTAGCGAGGTTTGGGGCGGGTGCCTACAATGAGCAGTTCTTC.